A selection of T cell receptor beta chains follows, all from one sample in a study of molecular identifiers for immune sequencing clone quantification. TCRdb fed the PCR reads into MiXCR, producing one record per CDR3 protein. Of 70,000 to 90,000 distinct CDR3 sequences in the sample, 21% were seen once. Input material: naive CD8+ T cells from blood, with Jurkat cell RNA spiked in. These TCRs come from a human donor in good health. Some libraries in this study had Jurkat cell RNA spiked in. CDR3s include the opening cysteine and the closing phenylalanine or tryptophan. The order of the fields is clone size, J gene, D gene, V gene, CDR3 protein, CDR3 DNA. The D gene is left open where the match is weak. The size entry is marked missing in some rows and otherwise reads once, few, many or a size class.

many TRBJ2-7 NA TRBV19 CASSPGAYEQYF TGTGCCAGTAGTCCCGGCGCCTACGAGCAGTACTTC
NA TRBJ2-3 TRBD2 TRBV24-1 CATSDLTSDTDAQYF TGTGCCACCAGTGATTTGACTAGCGACACAGATGCGCAGTATTTT
many TRBJ2-4 NA TRBV7-9 CASTDWKNIQYF TGTGCCAGCACAGATTGGAAAAACATTCAGTACTTC
few TRBJ2-7 NA TRBV30 CAWSGTGYTYEQYF TGTGCCTGGAGTGGGACCGGGTATACCTACGAGCAGTACTTC
many TRBJ1-4 NA TRBV5-1 CASSSDSWSATNEKLFF TGCGCCAGCAGCTCGGACAGTTGGTCCGCAACTAATGAAAAACTGTTTTTT
few TRBJ2-3 TRBD1 TRBV13 CASSPQTGAPDTQYF TGTGCCAGCAGCCCCCAGACAGGGGCACCAGATACGCAGTATTTT
many TRBJ2-7 NA TRBV4-3 CASSQGFGSGSYEQYF TGCGCCAGCAGCCAAGGGTTCGGTAGCGGAAGCTACGAGCAGTACTTC
many TRBJ2-2 NA TRBV5-4 CASSLGQLNTGELFF TGTGCCAGCAGCTTGGGCCAGTTAAACACCGGGGAGCTGTTTTTT
few TRBJ2-5 TRBD2 TRBV12-3/TRBV12-4 CASSSASGKETQYF TGTGCCAGCAGTAGTGCTAGCGGGAAAGAGACCCAGTACTTC
few TRBJ1-2 TRBD1 TRBV7-9 CASSQDRAYGYTF TGTGCCAGCAGCCAAGACAGGGCCTATGGCTACACCTTC
few TRBJ2-7 TRBD1 TRBV7-9 CASSDTGTGLTYEQYF TGTGCCAGCAGCGATACCGGGACAGGCCTAACCTACGAGCAGTACTTC
many TRBJ2-7 NA TRBV4-2 CASSQDALGLPDF TGTGCCAGCAGCCAAGATGCCCTCGGGCTACCAGACTTC
many TRBJ2-7 TRBD2 TRBV4-1 CASSPSGGDSKEQYF TGCGCCAGCAGTCCTAGCGGGGGGGACTCTAAGGAGCAGTACTTC
NA TRBJ1-5 NA TRBV6-2/TRBV6-3 CASHRGAALWPQHF TGTGCCAGCCACCGCGGGGCCGCTCTTTGGCCCCAGCATTTT
NA TRBJ2-3 TRBD1 TRBV6-1 CASSVDRGTDTQYF TGTGCCAGCAGTGTGGACAGGGGCACAGATACGCAGTATTTT
many TRBJ1-2 NA TRBV4-3 CASSQVEGSGYGYTF TGCGCCAGCAGCCAAGTAGAGGGAAGCGGCTATGGCTACACCTTC
NA TRBJ2-7 TRBD1 TRBV19 CARIAGTGEYEQYF TGTGCCAGGATAGCCGGGACAGGGGAATACGAGCAGTACTTC
few TRBJ2-7 NA TRBV7-9 CASSLSGYEQYF TGTGCCAGCAGCTTAAGTGGCTACGAGCAGTACTTC
many TRBJ2-3 TRBD2 TRBV9 CASSVSGGASSTDTQYF TGTGCCAGCAGCGTAAGCGGGGGGGCCTCGTCCACAGATACGCAGTATTTT
many TRBJ2-2 NA TRBV7-9 CASSLGLRAGELFF TGTGCCAGCAGCTTGGGGTTGAGAGCCGGGGAGCTGTTTTTT
many TRBJ2-7 NA TRBV6-2/TRBV6-3 CASSYGTPAYEQYF TGTGCCAGCAGTTACGGGACGCCGGCCTACGAGCAGTACTTC
NA TRBJ2-7 NA TRBV12-3/TRBV12-4 CASRPGTTYEQYF TGTGCCAGCAGGCCCGGGACCACCTACGAGCAGTACTTC
many TRBJ1-4 NA TRBV7-9 CASSPVTGLNEKLFF TGTGCCAGCAGCCCTGTGACAGGACTTAATGAAAAACTGTTTTTT
many TRBJ1-1 NA TRBV7-2 CASSLGVGGLNTEAFF TGTGCCAGCAGCTTAGGGGTAGGGGGACTGAACACTGAAGCTTTCTTT
many TRBJ2-7 NA TRBV10-2 CASSESLAAYEQYF TGCGCCAGCAGTGAGTCGTTGGCTGCCTACGAGCAGTACTTC
many TRBJ2-1 NA TRBV5-1 CASSLAYNEQFF TGCGCCAGCAGCTTGGCCTACAATGAGCAGTTCTTC
few TRBJ2-2 NA TRBV20-1 CSARKANTGELFF TGCAGTGCTAGGAAGGCGAACACCGGGGAGCTGTTTTTT
many TRBJ2-2 NA TRBV28 CASSFLLKGAGELFF TGTGCCAGCAGTTTCCTCTTGAAAGGGGCCGGGGAGCTGTTTTTT
NA TRBJ2-3 TRBD2 TRBV19 CASRWGSGSAQYF TGTGCCAGTAGATGGGGTAGCGGGAGCGCGCAGTATTTT
many TRBJ2-7 NA TRBV21-1 CASSTKYEQYF TGTGCCAGCAGCACCAAGTACGAGCAGTACTTC
few TRBJ1-1 NA TRBV11-3 CASRGQENTEAFF TGTGCCAGCAGGGGACAAGAGAACACTGAAGCTTTCTTT
many TRBJ2-7 NA TRBV20-1 CSATMSSYEQYF TGCAGTGCTACTATGAGCTCCTACGAGCAGTACTTC
many TRBJ2-6 NA TRBV20-1 CSAPYGFSGANVLTF TGCAGTGCCCCCTACGGATTCTCTGGGGCCAACGTCCTGACTTTC
many TRBJ2-3 NA TRBV4-1 CASSQGASLDTQYF TGCGCCAGCAGCCAAGGTGCCTCTTTAGATACGCAGTATTTT
many TRBJ2-7 NA TRBV20-1 CSARDGGGSSYEQYF TGCAGTGCTAGAGATGGAGGGGGGAGCTCCTACGAGCAGTACTTC
many TRBJ1-2 NA TRBV6-6 CASSSPGFERYGYTF TGTGCCAGCAGTTCCCCGGGCTTCGAACGCTATGGCTACACCTTC
many TRBJ2-3 NA TRBV5-4 CASSPTGGPPDTQYF TGTGCCAGCAGCCCGACCGGGGGGCCCCCAGATACGCAGTATTTT
NA TRBJ2-3 TRBD2 TRBV15 CAASRDPLAGETQYF TGTGCCGCCAGCAGAGATCCCCTAGCGGGGGAGACGCAGTATTTT
many TRBJ2-6 NA TRBV19 CASSMDRDSGANVLTF TGTGCCAGTAGTATGGACAGAGACTCTGGGGCCAACGTCCTGACTTTC
few TRBJ1-4 NA TRBV29-1 CSVEVAATNEKLFF TGCAGCGTTGAAGTAGCAGCAACTAATGAAAAACTGTTTTTT
few TRBJ2-2 NA TRBV13 CASNIRGRGNTGELFF TGTGCCAGCAATATCCGAGGACGGGGGAACACCGGGGAGCTGTTTTTT
few TRBJ2-5 NA TRBV9 CASSVEGRLQETQYF TGTGCCAGCAGCGTAGAAGGCCGGCTACAAGAGACCCAGTACTTC
many TRBJ2-3 TRBD2 TRBV28 CASSPVGLAGSTDTQYF TGTGCCAGCAGTCCTGTAGGACTAGCGGGATCCACAGATACGCAGTATTTT
many TRBJ2-3 NA TRBV15 CATSRESWDTQYF TGTGCCACCAGCAGGGAGAGTTGGGATACGCAGTATTTT
many TRBJ1-5 NA TRBV19 CASSPYSGGLHQPQHF TGTGCCAGTAGTCCGTACTCTGGGGGACTACACCAGCCCCAGCATTTT
many TRBJ1-3 NA TRBV6-2/TRBV6-3 CASRYLTSGNTIYF TGTGCCAGCAGATATCTAACCTCTGGAAACACCATATATTTT
few TRBJ1-1 NA TRBV2 CASSEFGAGDTEAFF TGTGCCAGCAGTGAATTTGGGGCTGGAGACACTGAAGCTTTCTTT
NA TRBJ2-3 TRBD1 TRBV5-1 CASGAPGQDGDTQYF TGCGCCAGCGGCGCCCCGGGACAGGATGGAGATACGCAGTATTTT
few TRBJ2-5 NA TRBV3-1 CASSQVGPVTQYF TGTGCCAGCAGCCAAGTAGGCCCGGTGACCCAGTACTTC
few TRBJ2-2 NA TRBV30 CAWSGRGSNFPGELFF TGTGCCTGGAGTGGAAGGGGTAGCAATTTCCCCGGGGAGCTGTTTTTT
NA TRBJ2-1 TRBD1 TRBV7-9 CASSLGTGRYNEQFF TGTGCCAGCAGCTTAGGGACAGGGAGATACAATGAGCAGTTCTTC
once TRBJ2-7 NA TRBV28 CASSRRVSINEQYF TGTGCCAGCAGCCGTAGGGTATCCATCAACGAGCAGTACTTC
many TRBJ2-1 NA TRBV7-9 CASSLEASLENEQFF TGTGCCAGCAGCTTAGAGGCTAGCCTGGAGAATGAGCAGTTCTTC
NA TRBJ1-1 NA TRBV5-1 CASSLLDRGNTEAFF TGCGCCAGCAGCTTGTTGGACAGAGGTAACACTGAAGCTTTCTTT
NA TRBJ2-1 NA TRBV20-1 CSAREGPNYNEQFF TGCAGTGCTAGAGAAGGACCCAACTACAATGAGCAGTTCTTC
few TRBJ2-3 TRBD1 TRBV6-2/TRBV6-3 CASSGQGAGDTQYF TGTGCCAGCAGTGGACAGGGGGCAGGAGATACGCAGTATTTT
many TRBJ1-5 NA TRBV4-3 CASSQDLNQPQHF TGCGCCAGCAGCCAAGATTTGAACCAGCCCCAGCATTTT
few TRBJ2-5 NA TRBV29-1 CSVLSVETQYF TGCAGCGTCCTGAGTGTGGAGACCCAGTACTTC
many TRBJ2-3 TRBD2 TRBV27 CASSLLGGPDTQYF TGTGCCAGCAGTTTACTGGGAGGGCCAGATACGCAGTATTTT
many TRBJ2-7 NA TRBV28 CPSSRGNYEQYF TGTCCCAGCAGCCGTGGGAACTACGAGCAGTACTTC